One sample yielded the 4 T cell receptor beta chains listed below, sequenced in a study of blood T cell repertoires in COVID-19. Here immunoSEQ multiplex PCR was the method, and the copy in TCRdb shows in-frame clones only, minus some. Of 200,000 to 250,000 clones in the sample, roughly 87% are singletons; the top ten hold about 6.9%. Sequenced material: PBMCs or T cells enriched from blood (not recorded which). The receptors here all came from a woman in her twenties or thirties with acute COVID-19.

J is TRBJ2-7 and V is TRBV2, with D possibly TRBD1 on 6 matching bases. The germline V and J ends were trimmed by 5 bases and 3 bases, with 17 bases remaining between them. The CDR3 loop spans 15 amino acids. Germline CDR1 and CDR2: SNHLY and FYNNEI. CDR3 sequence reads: CASSYEQGPFYEQYF. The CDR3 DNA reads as TGTGCCAGCAGTTATGAACAGGGCCCTTTCTACGAGCAGTACTTC.

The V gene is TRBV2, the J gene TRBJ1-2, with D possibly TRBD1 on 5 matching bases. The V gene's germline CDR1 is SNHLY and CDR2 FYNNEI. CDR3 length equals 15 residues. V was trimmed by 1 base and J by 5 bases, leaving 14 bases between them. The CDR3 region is CASSEGKGARYGYTF. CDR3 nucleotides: TGTGCCAGCAGTGAAGGAAAAGGGGCTCGGTATGGCTACACCTTC.

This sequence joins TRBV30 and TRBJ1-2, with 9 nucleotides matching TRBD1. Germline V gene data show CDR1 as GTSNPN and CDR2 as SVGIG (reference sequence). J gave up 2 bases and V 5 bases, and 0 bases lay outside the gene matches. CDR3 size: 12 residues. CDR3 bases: TGTGCCTGGGGACAGGGGAACTATGGCTACACCTTC. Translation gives CAWGQGNYGYTF.

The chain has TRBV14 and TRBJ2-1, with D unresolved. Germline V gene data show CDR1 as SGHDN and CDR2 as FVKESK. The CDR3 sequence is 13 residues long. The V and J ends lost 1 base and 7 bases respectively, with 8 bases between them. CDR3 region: CASSQALVNEQFF. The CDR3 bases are TGTGCCAGCAGCCAAGCACTGGTGAATGAGCAGTTCTTC.